The TCR beta chain described here comes from a study of blood T cell repertoires in COVID-19. Study-level information: The study drew acute and convalescent COVID-19 samples from the United States, Italy and Spain.

In the authors' workflow: The authors estimated nucleated cell counts from reference gene primer amplification. Profiled with immunoSEQ multiplex PCR; TCRdb holds only in-frame clones, not every one. The DNA was the basis for D and trimming; V, J and clone size are from that table. Here the sample spans 44,000 or so clones, 83% being singletons. The germline V gene has CDR1 MDHEN and CDR2 SYDVKM. V lost 6 bases to trimming and J lost 8 bases, with 20 bases between them. The CDR3 extends over 15 amino acids. This rearrangement joins TRBV28 to TRBJ2-1; D perhaps matches TRBD2 (6 bases). This clonotype was sampled from an elderly man in a cohort sampled during active COVID-19. The sequenced sample consisted of peripheral blood. In DNA, the CDR3 is TGTGCCAGCAGGGCCGGGGGTTTTGGGTTGGATGAGCAGTTCTTC. Encoded protein: CASRAGGFGLDEQFF.